Each of the 2 T cell receptor beta chains below was sequenced from the same sample in a study of T cell responses to AZD1222 COVID-19 vaccine. The data were produced by immunoSEQ multiplex PCR, yet TCRdb's version contains in-frame clones alone and is incomplete. The sample shows about 120,000 clones, roughly 86% of them seen only once. This specimen was peripheral blood, taken 28 days after the second AZD1222 dose. The receptors here all came from an adult who received the AZD1222 COVID-19 vaccine.

The chain links TRBV6-5 to TRBJ1-1, with 8 bases lining up with TRBD1. Germline values: CDR1 MNHEY, CDR2 SVGAGI. CDR3 length: 13 residues. Germline trimming cut 8 bases from V and 2 bases from J; bases unmatched to any gene: 4. CDR3 sequence: CASADRENTEAFF. In nucleotides, the CDR3 is TGTGCCAGCGCGGACAGGGAAAACACTGAAGCTTTCTTT.

The gene calls are TRBV7-9 and TRBJ1-6; a weak D match, TRBD1 (6 bases). The CDR3 totals 15 residues. CDR1 and CDR2 (germline): SEHNR, FQNEAQ (reference sequence). Trimming cost V 4 bases and J 0 bases, with 7 bases left between them. The CDR3 is CASSSDSSYNSPLHF. For the CDR3, the DNA is TGTGCCAGCAGCTCGGACAGCTCCTATAATTCACCCCTCCACTTT.